This TCR beta chain was identified during a study of siplizumab effects on memory and regulatory T cells. Data came from immunoSEQ multiplex PCR; TCRdb stores just in-frame clones and leaves some out. Seen here are around 58,000 clones, less than 90% observed once, and the top ten hold approximately 3.8%. V dropped 5 bases and J dropped 1 base, with 17 bases sitting between them. The CDR3 contains 17 residues. Looked up from germline, CDR1 is SGHVS and CDR2 is FQNEAQ. This sequence originates from a human donor in good health. The chain uses TRBV7-8 and TRBJ2-2; possibly TRBD1 or TRBD2 for D (6 bases each). Material: memory CD4+ T cells sorted from blood. The CDR3 sequence: CASSLRDRGLNTGELFF. For the CDR3, the DNA is TGTGCCAGCAGCCTTCGTGACCGGGGGCTGAACACCGGGGAGCTGTTTTTT.